This T cell receptor beta chain was obtained from a study of regulatory T cells in long-lasting Graves disease. Study-level information: Graves' patients with a new diagnosis had received antithyroid drugs under 3 months.

This clonotype was picked up many times. Its antigen is undetermined. The time point denotes: newly diagnosed GD, antithyroid drugs for less than 3 months. RNA isolated from PBMCs was used to make the TCR library. CDR3 regions were amplified by Arm-PCR using iRepertoire HTBI primers to build TCR beta libraries. Each CDR3 protein gets one entry after TCRdb re-called the multiplex PCR reads with MiXCR. The repertoire has 350,000 to 450,000 distinct CDR3 sequences, 15% of them found once; the top ten carry approximately 8%. Study-wide points: TRBV28, TRBJ1-2 and TRBJ2-5 were segments that persistent disease favored.

CDR1 and CDR2 from the germline V gene are SGHDN and FVKESK. V shed 1 base and J 2 bases; nucleotides not matched to a gene: 10. The CDR3 totals 17 residues. These same records also appear under a second study, on T cells in Graves' hyperthyroidism and ophthalmopathy.

The sample was peripheral blood mononuclear cells (PBMCs), taken at new diagnosis, from a patient treated with antithyroid drugs. This TCR came from a woman between 35 and 50 years old with Graves disease. This chain joins TRBV14 and TRBJ2-5; 7 positions agree with TRBD1. This CDR3 reads CASSQVQGVHIQETQYF. CDR3 coding DNA: TGTGCCAGCAGCCAAGTCCAGGGGGTTCATATTCAAGAGACCCAGTACTTC.